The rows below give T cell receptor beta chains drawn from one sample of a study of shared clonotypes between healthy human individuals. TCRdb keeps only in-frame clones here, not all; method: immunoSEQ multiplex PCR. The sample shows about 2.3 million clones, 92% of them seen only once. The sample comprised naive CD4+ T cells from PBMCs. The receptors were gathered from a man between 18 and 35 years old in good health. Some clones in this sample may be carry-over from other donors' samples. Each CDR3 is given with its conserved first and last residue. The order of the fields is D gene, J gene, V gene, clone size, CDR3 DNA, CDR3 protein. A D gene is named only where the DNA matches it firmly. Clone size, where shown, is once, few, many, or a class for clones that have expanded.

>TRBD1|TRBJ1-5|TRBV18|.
TGTGCCAGCTCACGTGGTAGGACAGGGGTGTTTCAGCCCCAGCATTTT
CASSRGRTGVFQPQHF
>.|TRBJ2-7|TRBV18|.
TGTGCCAGCTCACCACCGCAGGGGAGTGGCGAGCAGTACTTC
CASSPPQGSGEQYF
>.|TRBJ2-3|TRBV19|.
TGTGCCAGTAGACCGGGGCCCACAGATACGCAGTATTTT
CASRPGPTDTQYF
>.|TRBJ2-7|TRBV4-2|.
TGTGCCAGCAGCCAAGCCCATGGTGGGTCGGGCTACGAGCAGTACTTC
CASSQAHGGSGYEQYF
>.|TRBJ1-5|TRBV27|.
TGTGCCAGCAGGTCAACAGGGCCTGGGCCCCAGCATTTT
CASRSTGPGPQHF
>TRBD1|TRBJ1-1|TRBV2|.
TGTGCCAGCAGAGACCCGGGACAGAAGAACACTGAAGCTTTCTTT
CASRDPGQKNTEAFF
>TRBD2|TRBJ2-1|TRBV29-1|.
TGCAGCGGGCGCGGGGGGAGCTCCTACAATGAGCAGTTCTTC
CSGRGGSSYNEQFF
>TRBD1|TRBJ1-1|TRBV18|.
TGTGCCAGCTCGCGGGACAGCATGAACACTGAAGCTTTCTTT
CASSRDSMNTEAFF
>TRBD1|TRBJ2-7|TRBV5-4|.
TGTGCCAGCAGCTTACTACTGTCAGGGGGCTACGAGCAGTACTTC
CASSLLLSGGYEQYF
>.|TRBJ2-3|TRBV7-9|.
TGTGCCAGCAGCTTCCCGGCAGCTAGCACAGATACGCAGTATTTT
CASSFPAASTDTQYF
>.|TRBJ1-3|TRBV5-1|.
TGCGCCAGCAGCCCCCCGGGTACAAACACCATATATTTT
CASSPPGTNTIYF
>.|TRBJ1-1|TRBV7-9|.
TGTGCCAGCAGTTCCTTCGGGGGAACTGAAGCTTTCTTT
CASSSFGGTEAFF
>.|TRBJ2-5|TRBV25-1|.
TGTGCCAGCAGTGAATTTTGGAGCGGATCCGAAGAGACCCAGTACTTC
CASSEFWSGSEETQYF
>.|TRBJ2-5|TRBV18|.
TGTGCCAGCTTCACCACTTTGGGAGAGACCCAGTACTTC
CASFTTLGETQYF
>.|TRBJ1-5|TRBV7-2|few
TGTGCCAGCAGCGTGTACCCGGGTGGCCCCCAGCATTTT
CASSVYPGGPQHF
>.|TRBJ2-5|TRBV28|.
TGTGCCAGCAGCCACCCGAGGGGCAACCTCCAAGAGACCCAGTACTTC
CASSHPRGNLQETQYF
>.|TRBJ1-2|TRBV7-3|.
TGTGCCAGCAGCTTATCCTCGACCAACCGTGGCTACACCTTC
CASSLSSTNRGYTF
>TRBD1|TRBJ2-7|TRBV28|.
TGTGCCAGCAGTACCCACAGGGGTACCTACGAGCAGTACTTC
CASSTHRGTYEQYF
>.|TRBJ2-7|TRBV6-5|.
TGTGCCAGCAGCTCTGGGGCAGGGAGGACCTACGAGCAGTACTTC
CASSSGAGRTYEQYF